This is a list of T cell receptor beta chains from one sample in a study of blood T cell repertoires in COVID-19. The protocol was immunoSEQ multiplex PCR, while the TCRdb copy is restricted to in-frame clones and leaves out a portion. The sample comprises about 320,000 clones, about nine tenths of which are singletons, and approximately 5% rests with the top ten. Sequenced: PBMCs or T cells enriched from blood (not recorded which). These receptors were taken from a man aged 60 to 75 who had recovered from COVID-19. Each CDR3 is given with its conserved first and last residue. A D gene is named only where the DNA matches it firmly. Some rows have no size entry. The others give once, few or many, or a class for an expanded clone.

.,once,TRBV11-2,TRBJ2-7,CASSPSPGGLRTYEQYF,TGTGCCAGCAGCCCCTCACCAGGGGGGCTGAGGACCTACGAGCAGTACTTC
.,once,TRBV21-1,TRBJ1-1,CASSLTVNTEAFF,TGTGCCAGCAGCCTTACAGTGAACACTGAAGCTTTCTTT
TRBD1,.,TRBV7-2,TRBJ2-1,CASSSPGQGTGTPYNEQFF,TGTGCCAGCAGCTCTCCGGGACAGGGAACCGGGACTCCTTACAATGAGCAGTTCTTC
TRBD2,few,TRBV7-9,TRBJ2-7,CASSFGTSGSSDEQYF,TGTGCCAGCAGCTTCGGGACTAGCGGGAGTTCTGACGAGCAGTACTTC
.,.,TRBV5-1,TRBJ1-1,CASSLDLRTEAFF,TGCGCCAGCAGCTTGGACCTGCGCACTGAAGCTTTCTTT
.,.,TRBV4-2,TRBJ1-2,CASSQGLDSFYGYTF,TGTGCCAGCAGCCAAGGGTTAGACAGCTTCTATGGCTACACCTTC
.,.,TRBV25-1,TRBJ1-6,CASSDNRFNSPLHF,TGTGCCAGCAGTGATAACAGATTTAATTCACCCCTCCACTTT
.,.,TRBV6-2/TRBV6-3,TRBJ2-7,CASSYSVQDTRYEQYF,TGTGCCAGCAGTTACTCGGTCCAGGACACCCGCTACGAGCAGTACTTC
.,.,TRBV19,TRBJ2-6,CASTGGRVTGGANVLTF,TGTGCCAGTACCGGAGGGCGGGTTACTGGTGGGGCCAACGTCCTGACTTTC
.,few,TRBV2,TRBJ1-1,CASSLDSNTEAFF,TGTGCCAGCAGCCTGGACAGTAACACTGAAGCTTTCTTT
TRBD2,.,TRBV7-2,TRBJ2-5,CASSLATSGMGETQYF,TGTGCCAGCAGCTTAGCGACTAGCGGGATGGGGGAGACCCAGTACTTC
.,.,TRBV2,TRBJ1-5,CASSGESAGQPQHF,TGTGCCAGCAGTGGAGAATCAGCGGGTCAGCCCCAGCATTTT
.,.,TRBV5-1,TRBJ2-2,CASSYPLQGDPNTGELFF,TGCGCCAGCAGCTACCCCTTACAGGGCGATCCGAACACCGGGGAGCTGTTTTTT
TRBD2,.,TRBV30,TRBJ2-1,CAWSEGRAGSDEQFF,TGTGCCTGGAGTGAAGGGAGGGCAGGGAGTGATGAGCAGTTCTTC
.,.,TRBV24-1,TRBJ2-2,CATGRKSGELFF,TGTGCCACGGGGAGGAAATCCGGGGAGCTGTTTTTT
.,.,TRBV12-2,TRBJ2-7,CASRVDRVGPYEQYF,TGTGCAAGTCGCGTGGACAGGGTGGGCCCCTACGAGCAGTACTTC
.,.,TRBV9,TRBJ2-1,CASSDGQITYNEQFF,TGTGCCAGCAGCGACGGACAGATAACCTACAATGAGCAGTTCTTC
TRBD1,.,TRBV28,TRBJ1-2,CASSTVGQGVRSYGYTF,TGTGCCAGCAGCACGGTCGGACAGGGGGTTAGGAGCTATGGCTACACCTTC
TRBD2,.,TRBV5-1,TRBJ2-7,CASSLEAGYDDEQYF,TGCGCCAGCAGCTTGGAAGCGGGATACGACGACGAGCAGTACTTC
TRBD1,.,TRBV27,TRBJ1-5,CASRDRGGQPQHF,TGTGCCAGCAGAGACAGGGGCGGCCAGCCCCAGCATTTT
TRBD1,.,TRBV5-4,TRBJ2-7,CASSSGQGAKPASYEQYF,TGTGCCAGCAGCTCGGGACAGGGGGCGAAACCGGCCAGCTACGAGCAGTACTTC
.,once,TRBV28,TRBJ2-7,CASSLQYNEQYF,TGTGCCAGCAGTCTCCAATACAACGAGCAGTACTTC
.,.,TRBV4-1,TRBJ2-7,CASSQDNIHTYEQYF,TGCGCCAGCAGCCAAGATAACATACATACCTACGAGCAGTACTTC
TRBD2,.,TRBV30,TRBJ2-3,CAWSAAGASNTQYF,TGTGCCTGGAGCGCGGCGGGAGCTTCAAATACGCAGTATTTT
.,.,TRBV10-3,TRBJ2-7,CAISESVGSSYEQYF,TGTGCCATCAGTGAGTCGGTCGGGAGCTCCTACGAGCAGTACTTC
.,.,TRBV5-1,TRBJ1-6,CASSLAGVANSPLHF,TGCGCCAGCAGCTTGGCAGGGGTGGCTAATTCACCCCTCCACTTT
.,once,TRBV28,TRBJ1-2,CASILQGSAGYTF,TGTGCCAGCATCCTACAGGGATCGGCGGGCTACACCTTC
TRBD2,.,TRBV7-2,TRBJ2-5,CASSLETSNPETQYF,TGTGCCAGCAGCTTAGAGACTAGCAACCCAGAGACCCAGTACTTC
.,.,TRBV3-1/TRBV3-2,TRBJ2-1,CASSHGGFGNEQFF,TGTGCCAGCAGCCATGGGGGGTTCGGCAATGAGCAGTTCTTC
TRBD1,.,TRBV5-1,TRBJ1-5,CASSYGQGGNQPQHF,TGCGCCAGCAGTTACGGACAGGGGGGCAATCAGCCCCAGCATTTT
TRBD1,.,TRBV6-2/TRBV6-3,TRBJ1-1,CASSATGGTEAFF,TGTGCCAGCAGTGCGACAGGGGGCACTGAAGCTTTCTTT
TRBD2,.,TRBV20-1,TRBJ2-7,CSASQTSGREIYEQYF,TGCAGTGCTAGTCAGACTAGCGGGAGGGAAATCTACGAGCAGTACTTC
.,.,TRBV5-4,TRBJ2-1,CASRVDRSSSYNEQFF,TGTGCCAGCAGGGTGGACAGATCGAGCTCCTACAATGAGCAGTTCTTC
.,.,TRBV18,TRBJ2-7,CASSSGQGSSYEQYF,TGTGCCAGCTCAAGTGGGCAGGGCAGCTCCTACGAGCAGTACTTC
.,.,TRBV5-1,TRBJ2-1,CASSLALSSYNEQFF,TGCGCCAGCAGCTTGGCGCTGAGCTCCTACAATGAGCAGTTCTTC
.,.,TRBV18,TRBJ2-1,CASSPPRDTYNEQFF,TGTGCCAGCTCACCCCCGAGGGATACATACAATGAGCAGTTCTTC
TRBD1,.,TRBV28,TRBJ2-7,CASSHPSHRDRVIYEQYF,TGTGCCAGCAGTCACCCTTCGCACCGGGACAGGGTTATCTACGAGCAGTACTTC
TRBD2,.,TRBV18,TRBJ2-7,CASSPNPTGTSRRYEQYF,TGTGCCAGCTCACCAAACCCCACAGGGACTAGCCGGCGCTACGAGCAGTACTTC
TRBD1,.,TRBV18,TRBJ1-1,CASSPSPGQINTEAFF,TGTGCCAGCTCACCAAGCCCGGGACAGATAAACACTGAAGCTTTCTTT
TRBD1,.,TRBV5-4,TRBJ2-5,CASATRGRETQYF,TGTGCCAGCGCCACGAGGGGGCGTGAGACCCAGTACTTC
.,.,TRBV9,TRBJ1-6,CASSVGAGNSNNSPLHF,TGTGCCAGCAGCGTAGGGGCAGGGAACTCAAATAATTCACCCCTCCACTTT
.,.,TRBV7-3,TRBJ1-3,CASSSNSGNTIYF,TGTGCCAGCAGCTCCAACTCTGGAAACACCATATATTTT
.,.,TRBV28,TRBJ1-1,CASSLQGWDTEAFF,TGTGCCAGCAGTCTCCAGGGTTGGGACACTGAAGCTTTCTTT
TRBD2,.,TRBV7-2,TRBJ2-1,CASSLLAGGPNEQFF,TGTGCCAGCAGCCTTCTAGCGGGAGGGCCGAATGAGCAGTTCTTC
TRBD1,.,TRBV28,TRBJ2-5,CASSSLGQGSQETQYF,TGTGCCAGCAGTTCCCTGGGACAGGGTAGCCAAGAGACCCAGTACTTC